The T cell receptor (beta chain) under discussion was sequenced for a study of radiation and T cells in renal cell carcinoma. Overall study context: Nephrectomy followed 15 Gy stereotactic body radiation by 4 weeks.

Broader study findings: Top tumor clonotypes rose in blood 2 weeks post-radiation, then contracted.

The CDR3 has 11 amino acids. A single count supports this clone. Its antigen is not identified. Assay: immunoSEQ multiplex PCR; the TCRdb copy retains only in-frame clones and omits some. The top ten clones hold under 15% of a sample with 150,000 or so clones, about 87% of them seen once. This sample's time point: blood 2 weeks post-SBRT. Noted treatment: 15 Gy SBRT to primary tumor, nephrectomy 4 weeks later. After SBRT, blood was collected at 2 and 4 weeks, plus baseline. The tumor was a clear cell renal cell carcinoma. This receptor was taken from a woman aged 45-59 years with renal cell carcinoma. The J gene is TRBJ1-2, the V gene TRBV21-1; the table's D gene call, TRBD1, was not cross checked with the DNA. TRBV21-1 is designated a pseudogene. Sequences were derived from blood, sampled from a patient whose treatment included radiotherapy and nephrectomy. CDR3: CAIQGTYGYTF. The CDR3 bases are TGTGCCATTCAGGGTACCTATGGCTACACCTTC.